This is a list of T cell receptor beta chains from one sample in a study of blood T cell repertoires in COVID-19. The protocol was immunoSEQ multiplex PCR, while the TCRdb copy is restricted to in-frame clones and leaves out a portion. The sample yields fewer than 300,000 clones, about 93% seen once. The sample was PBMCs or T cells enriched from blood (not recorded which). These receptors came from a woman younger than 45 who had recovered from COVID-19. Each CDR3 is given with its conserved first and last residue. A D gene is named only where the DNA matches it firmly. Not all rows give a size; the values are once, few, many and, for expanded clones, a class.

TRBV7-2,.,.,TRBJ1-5,CASSLKGGNQPQHF,TGTGCCAGCAGCTTAAAGGGGGGCAATCAGCCCCAGCATTTT
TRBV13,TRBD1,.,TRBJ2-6,CASRRTGASGANVLTF,TGTGCCAGCAGACGGACAGGGGCATCTGGGGCCAACGTCCTGACTTTC
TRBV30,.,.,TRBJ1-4,CAWSVPNRGVGANEKLFF,TGTGCCTGGAGTGTACCTAATAGGGGTGTAGGGGCTAATGAAAAACTGTTTTTT
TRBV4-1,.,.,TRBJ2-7,CASSQFRGYEQYF,TGCGCCAGCAGCCAATTTCGAGGCTACGAGCAGTACTTC
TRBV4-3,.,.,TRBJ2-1,CASSQDPPTSEGDNEQFF,TGCGCCAGCAGCCAAGATCCCCCAACTAGCGAGGGGGACAATGAGCAGTTCTTC
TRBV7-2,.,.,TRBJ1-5,CASSLWGGHQPQHF,TGTGCCAGCAGCCTGTGGGGAGGGCATCAGCCCCAGCATTTT
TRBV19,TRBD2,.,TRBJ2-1,CASSTSGRYNEQFF,TGTGCCAGTAGTACTAGCGGGAGGTACAATGAGCAGTTCTTC
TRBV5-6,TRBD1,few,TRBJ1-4,CASSLGQAKLFF,TGTGCCAGCAGCCTCGGACAGGCAAAACTGTTTTTT
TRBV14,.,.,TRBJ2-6,CASSESLYFGANVLTF,TGTGCCAGCAGCGAAAGTCTCTACTTTGGGGCCAACGTCCTGACTTTC
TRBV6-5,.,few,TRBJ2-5,CASSFGQYQETQYF,TGTGCCAGCAGTTTCGGACAGTACCAAGAGACCCAGTACTTC
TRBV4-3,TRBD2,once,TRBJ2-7,CASSQLGNSGSYEQYF,TGCGCCAGCAGCCAACTTGGGAATAGCGGGAGCTACGAGCAGTACTTC
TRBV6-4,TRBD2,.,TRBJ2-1,CASSPLAGAYEQFF,TGTGCCAGCAGCCCTCTAGCGGGAGCGTATGAGCAGTTCTTC
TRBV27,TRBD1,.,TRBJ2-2,CASRTDRGLFGELFF,TGTGCCAGCAGAACCGACAGGGGGCTGTTCGGGGAGCTGTTTTTT
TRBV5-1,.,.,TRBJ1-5,CASSLEGRAQPQHF,TGCGCCAGCAGCTTGGAAGGGAGAGCTCAGCCCCAGCATTTT
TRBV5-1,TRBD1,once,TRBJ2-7,CASSERDRGSYEQYF,TGCGCCAGCAGCGAGCGGGACAGGGGCTCCTACGAGCAGTACTTC
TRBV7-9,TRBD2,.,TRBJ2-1,CASKTLAGLGDNEQFF,TGTGCCAGCAAAACCCTGGCGGGACTAGGAGACAATGAGCAGTTCTTC
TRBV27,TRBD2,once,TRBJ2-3,CASNPGRGSTDTQYF,TGTGCCAGCAACCCCGGGAGGGGGAGCACAGATACGCAGTATTTT
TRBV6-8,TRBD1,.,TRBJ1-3,CASSFSRGSESGNTIYF,TGTGCCAGCAGTTTTTCCAGGGGGTCGGAGTCTGGAAACACCATATATTTT
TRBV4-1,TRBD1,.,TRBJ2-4,CASSQDLGQGAKNIQYF,TGCGCCAGCAGCCAAGATCTCGGACAGGGAGCCAAAAACATTCAGTACTTC
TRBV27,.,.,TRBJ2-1,CASSLDSMSSYNEQFF,TGTGCCAGCAGCCTGGACAGCATGAGCTCCTACAATGAGCAGTTCTTC
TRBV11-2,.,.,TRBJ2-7,CASSLGGRTYEQYF,TGTGCCAGCAGCTTAGGGGGCAGGACCTACGAGCAGTACTTC
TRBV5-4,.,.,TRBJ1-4,CASSGGIGEKLFF,TGTGCCAGCAGCGGAGGGATCGGTGAAAAACTGTTTTTT
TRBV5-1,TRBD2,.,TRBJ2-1,CASTPSSGTSGSWNEQFF,TGCGCCAGCACCCCCTCTTCCGGGACTAGCGGGAGTTGGAATGAGCAGTTCTTC
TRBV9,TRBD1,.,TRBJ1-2,CASSAGGTGAHGYTF,TGTGCCAGCAGCGCCGGGGGGACAGGGGCCCATGGCTACACCTTC
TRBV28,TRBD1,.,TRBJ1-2,CASSLVTGQGKLYGYTF,TGTGCCAGCAGTTTAGTCACCGGACAGGGGAAGCTCTATGGCTACACCTTC
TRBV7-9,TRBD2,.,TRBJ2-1,CASSSLTGGRGSYNEQFF,TGTGCCAGCAGCTCCCTTACCGGCGGGAGGGGCTCCTACAATGAGCAGTTCTTC
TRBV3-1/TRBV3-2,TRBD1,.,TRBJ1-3,CASSQGRQGNSTGNTIYF,TGTGCCAGCAGCCAAGGACGACAGGGGAATTCGACTGGAAACACCATATATTTT
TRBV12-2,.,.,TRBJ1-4,CASRPLGQGHDEKLFF,TGTGCAAGTCGCCCCCTCGGGCAGGGCCATGATGAAAAACTGTTTTTT
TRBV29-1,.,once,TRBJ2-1,CSVGGWEARSLVGNEQFF,TGCAGCGTTGGTGGTTGGGAGGCGAGAAGTCTAGTGGGCAATGAGCAGTTCTTC
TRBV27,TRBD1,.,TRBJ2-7,CASTATGGAFEQYF,TGTGCCAGCACCGCGACAGGGGGCGCATTCGAGCAGTACTTC
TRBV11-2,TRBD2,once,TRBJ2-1,CASSLQAGGPREQFF,TGTGCCAGCAGCTTACAAGCGGGAGGCCCCCGTGAGCAGTTCTTC
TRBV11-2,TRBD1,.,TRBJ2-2,CASSLLRGPTGELFF,TGTGCCAGCAGCTTATTGAGGGGGCCGACCGGGGAGCTGTTTTTT
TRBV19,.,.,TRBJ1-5,CASSDLTGFHNQPQHF,TGTGCCAGTAGCGACCTAACAGGGTTTCACAATCAGCCCCAGCATTTT
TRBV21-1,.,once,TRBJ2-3,CASSKFVRVGQGSRTDTQYF,.
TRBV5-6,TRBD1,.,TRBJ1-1,CASSSGTGGAWAFF,TGTGCCAGCAGCTCCGGGACAGGGGGTGCGTGGGCTTTCTTT